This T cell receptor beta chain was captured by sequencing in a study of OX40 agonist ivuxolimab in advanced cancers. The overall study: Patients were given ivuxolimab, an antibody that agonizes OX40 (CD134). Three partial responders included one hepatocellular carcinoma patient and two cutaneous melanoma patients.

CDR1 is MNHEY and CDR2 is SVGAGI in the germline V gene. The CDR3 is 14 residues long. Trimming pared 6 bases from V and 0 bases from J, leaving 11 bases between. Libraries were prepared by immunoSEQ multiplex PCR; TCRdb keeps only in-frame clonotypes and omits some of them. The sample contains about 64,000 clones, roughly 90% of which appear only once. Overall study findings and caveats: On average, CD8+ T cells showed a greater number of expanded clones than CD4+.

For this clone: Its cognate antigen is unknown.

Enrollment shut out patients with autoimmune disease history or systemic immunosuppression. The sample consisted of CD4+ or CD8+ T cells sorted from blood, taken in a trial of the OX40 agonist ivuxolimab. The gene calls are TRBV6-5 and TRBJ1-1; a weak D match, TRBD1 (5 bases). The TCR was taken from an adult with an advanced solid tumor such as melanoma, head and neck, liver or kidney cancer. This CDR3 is CASRLTELNTEAFF. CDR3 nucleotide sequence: TGTGCCAGCAGGCTGACAGAGTTGAACACTGAAGCTTTCTTT.